This T cell receptor (beta chain) was retrieved from a study of blood T cell repertoires in COVID-19. Overall study: T cells, B-cell-depleted T cells, or PBMCs supplied cDNA or gDNA.

Libraries were prepared by immunoSEQ multiplex PCR; TCRdb keeps only in-frame clonotypes and omits some of them. Of 250,000 to 350,000 clones listed, about 81% are singletons. There are 18 residues in the CDR3. Germline lookup yields CDR1 SGHNT and CDR2 YYREEE (reference sequence). J lost 7 bases, V lost 4 bases, and 15 bases had no gene match. This sequence joins TRBV5-4 and TRBJ2-1; 12 nucleotides line up with TRBD2. This sequence was found in a human donor with COVID-19, enrolled during active disease. The donor label of this sample is uncertain. Source material: peripheral blood. The CDR3 region has the DNA TGTGCCAGCAGCACTAGGACTAGCGGGACCACAAGTAAGAATGAGCAGTTCTTC. Translation gives CASSTRTSGTTSKNEQFF.